This TCR beta chain originates from a study of T cell responses to AZD1222 COVID-19 vaccine. Overall study findings and caveats: Vaccine-associated CD4 TCRs ranged over spike, dominating at 160-218 and 743-854. Only five or six AZD1222 recipients were seropositive at baseline. The sample set comprised mostly white British donors with more females, and clonal diversity was possibly underestimated.

V was cut by 0 bases and J by 1 base, with 8 bases left in between. CDR1 and CDR2 from the germline V gene are SGHTS and YDEGEE. The CDR3 contains 15 residues. In the case of this clone: The antigen remains undetermined.

Profiling relied on immunoSEQ multiplex PCR, and the TCRdb table lists in-frame clones only, not all of them. This table holds 45,000 to 65,000 clones, 88% found once. Specimen: peripheral blood, collected on day 0 of AZD1222 vaccination. The chain is built from TRBV5-8 and TRBJ1-5; the D is unclear. The receptor was isolated from an adult in good health. CDR3 loop: CASSLAEVSNQPQHF. CDR3 nucleotides: TGTGCCAGCAGCTTGGCCGAAGTGAGCAATCAGCCCCAGCATTTT. Filled out from reference TRBV5-8 and TRBJ1-5, the complete variable domain reads EAGVTQSPTHLIKTRGQQATLRCSPISGHTSVYWYQQALGLGLQFLLWYDEGEERNRGNFPPRFSGRQFPNYSSELNVNALELEDSALYLCASSLAEVSNQPQHFGDGTRLSIL.